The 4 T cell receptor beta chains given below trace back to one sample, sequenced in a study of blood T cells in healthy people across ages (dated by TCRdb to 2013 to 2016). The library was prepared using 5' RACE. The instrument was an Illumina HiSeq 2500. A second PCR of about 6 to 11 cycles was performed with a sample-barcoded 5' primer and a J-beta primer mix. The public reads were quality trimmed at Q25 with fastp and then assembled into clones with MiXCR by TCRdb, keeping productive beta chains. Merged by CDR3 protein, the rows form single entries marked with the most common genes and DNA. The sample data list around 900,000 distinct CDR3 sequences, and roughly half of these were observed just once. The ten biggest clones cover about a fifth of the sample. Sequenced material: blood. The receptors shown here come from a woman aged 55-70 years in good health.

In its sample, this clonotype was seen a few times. The CDR3 region has the DNA TGTGCCAGCAGCTTATTCCTAGACACCTACGAGCAGTACTTC. Its translation: CASSLFLDTYEQYF. The chain carries TRBV7-8 and TRBJ2-7; D gene ambiguous. Trimming left V 2 bases short and J 2 bases short, with 10 bases between. From germline, CDR1 is SGHVS and CDR2 FQNEAQ. The CDR3 covers 14 residues.

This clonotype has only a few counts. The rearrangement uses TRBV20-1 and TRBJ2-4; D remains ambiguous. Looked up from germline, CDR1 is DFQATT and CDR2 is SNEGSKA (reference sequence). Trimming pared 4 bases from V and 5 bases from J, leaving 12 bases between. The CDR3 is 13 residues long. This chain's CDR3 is CSAIIAQENIQYF. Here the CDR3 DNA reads TGCAGTGCTATCATAGCCCAGGAAAACATTCAGTACTTC.

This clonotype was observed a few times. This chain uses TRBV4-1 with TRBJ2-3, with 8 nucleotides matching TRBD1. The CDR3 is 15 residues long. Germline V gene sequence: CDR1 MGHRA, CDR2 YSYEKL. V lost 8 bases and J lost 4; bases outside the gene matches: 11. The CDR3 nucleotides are TGCGCCAGCCACCTAGGACAGGGATGGTCAGATACGCAGTATTTT. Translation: CASHLGQGWSDTQYF.

Here the CDR3 DNA reads TGTGCCTGGAGTGTAAGGGGTCTCTACGAGCAGTACTTC. The encoded protein is CAWSVRGLYEQYF. This chain links TRBV30 with TRBJ2-7; D is perhaps TRBD1 (5 bases). The length of the CDR3 is 13 residues. Germline CDR1 GTSNPN, CDR2 SVGIG (reference sequence). V lost 0 bases and J 3 bases, leaving 9 bases between the germline ends. Based on the CDR3 plus reference TRBV30 and TRBJ2-7, the full variable domain is SQTIHQWPATLVQPVGSPLSLECTVEGTSNPNLYWYRQAAGRGLQLLFYSVGIGQISSEVPQNLSASRPQDRQFILSSKKLLLSDSGFYLCAWSVRGLYEQYFGPGTRLTVT.